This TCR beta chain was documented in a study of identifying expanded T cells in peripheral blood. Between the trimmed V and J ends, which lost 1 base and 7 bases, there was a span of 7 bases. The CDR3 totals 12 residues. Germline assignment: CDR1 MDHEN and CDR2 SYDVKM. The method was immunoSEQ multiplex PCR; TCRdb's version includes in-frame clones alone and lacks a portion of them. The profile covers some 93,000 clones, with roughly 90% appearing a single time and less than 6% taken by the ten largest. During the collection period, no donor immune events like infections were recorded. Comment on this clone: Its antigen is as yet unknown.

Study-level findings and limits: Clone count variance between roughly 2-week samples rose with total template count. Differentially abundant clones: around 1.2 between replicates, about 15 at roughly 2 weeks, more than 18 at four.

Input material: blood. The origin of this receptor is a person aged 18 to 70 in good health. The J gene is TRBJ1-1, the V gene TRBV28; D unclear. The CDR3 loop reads CASSLSQVEAFF. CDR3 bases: TGTGCCAGCAGTTTATCCCAGGTTGAAGCTTTCTTT.